The TCR beta chain under discussion was sequenced for a study of blood T cells in healthy people across ages (dated by TCRdb to between 2015 and 2017). Background on the whole study: In model experiments, template switching captured roughly one uniquely barcoded TCR beta cDNA molecule for every two T cells. To track age-related changes in TCR beta repertoire diversity, the study relied on deep sequencing normalized with unique cDNA molecular identifiers. The donors were split into four age groups: young (average 16 years), middle-aged (around 40), aged (more than 55) and long-lived (roughly 77). To avoid experimental bias, donors of different ages were spread randomly across the sequencing lanes. Using the same blood draw, the study looked at two additional independent replicas of 1 million unique cDNA reads for two donors, one aged 18 to 30 and the other aged 80 or older. Results the study describes overall, beyond this receptor: Compared with the aged group, the long-lived group had more naive CD4+ T cells, fewer expanded clones and increased TCR diversity, suggesting age selection. Estimates of total diversity from one million sequenced T cells were regarded as lower bounds and underestimates. Conclusive comparison of naive and antigen-experienced compartments was prevented by the profiling of bulk unsorted PBMCs. A strong correlation was found between observed TCR beta diversity and the percentage of naive T cells measured by flow cytometry. As age increased, observed TCR beta diversity per million T cells dropped in a roughly linear way, and a significant reduction was already evident by age 40. Donor CMV infection status was unknown, potentially confounding age-related changes in expanded clonotypes.

The table lists this clonotype with many counts. The specificity of this receptor is unknown. Base qualities are not at hand, and no much larger clone is one base apart. Taken from the germline V gene, the CDR1 and CDR2 loops are SGHRS and YFSETQ. Its CDR3 holds 13 amino acids, cysteine through phenylalanine. The sequence is cut down to CDR3 DNA, 39 bases in frame from base 1. The V and J ends are trimmed by 4 bases and 0 bases, leaving 7 bases between them. The library came from 5' RACE. The instrument was an Illumina HiSeq 2500. The second PCR ran for about 6 to 12 cycles and used a J-beta primer mix along with a sample-barcoded 5' primer. Each TCR beta cDNA molecule received a unique molecular identifier from a template-switch 5' adaptor carrying 12 random nucleotides. Each sample yielded at least 3 million CDR3-containing paired-end reads. First-strand cDNA synthesis was performed from all RNA using the Mint cDNA synthesis kit, with priming by a TRBC-specific oligonucleotide. After uracil-DNA glycosylase treatment, a first 18-cycle PCR used universal primers M1SS and BC2_uni_R on all cDNA. In the source study's methods: Each sample was normalized by randomly selecting 1 million high-quality reads, each carrying a distinct molecular identifier. Reads sharing molecular identifiers were discarded rather than binned into consensus sequences. MiTCR, run with a Q25 quality threshold and the strictest error-elimination algorithm, handled CDR3 identification, clonotype clustering and error correction. A nonparametric unseen species model with Euler transformation was used to estimate a lower bound on total TCR beta diversity. The public reads were reprocessed in TCRdb via fastp at Q25 and MiXCR, keeping in-frame beta chains. Identical CDR3 protein sequences are pooled into one entry, listed with their most common genes and DNA. For this entry, the V and J calls and clone size follow TCRdb and not the study's own pipeline. The sample table records hundreds of thousands of distinct CDR3 sequences; about 28% of these occur just once. The top ten clones comprise 15% to 18% of the sample.

Systemically healthy Caucasian individuals from Russia, approximately 39 in total and aged about 6 to 90 years, were included as donors. Each donor gave 8 to 10 milliliters of peripheral blood, drawn into EDTA-treated Vacutainer tubes. Ficoll-Paque density-gradient centrifugation was used to isolate PBMCs, with at least 6.5 million per sample. Total RNA, at least 6 micrograms per sample, was extracted from PBMCs with Trizol reagent. The percentages of naive CD45RAhigh/CD27high T cells were determined by flow cytometry on a PBMC aliquot from every donor. This TCR was sampled from a woman older than 75 in good health. The rearranged chain carries TRBV5-1 and TRBJ1-1; a confident D gene designation cannot be given. Sequencing was carried out using blood. The CDR3 amino acid sequence is: CASSALLNTEAFF. In nucleotide form, the sequence is TGCGCCAGCAGCGCCTTACTGAACACTGAAGCTTTCTTT.